The rows below give T cell receptor beta chains drawn from one sample of a study of blood T cells in healthy people across ages. One entry per CDR3 protein, called by TCRdb with MiXCR from the 5' RACE reads. The data contain about 730,000 distinct CDR3 sequences, 35% to 45% of them singletons. Material: blood. The receptors stem from a woman aged 55-69 years in good health. CDR3s include the opening cysteine and the closing phenylalanine or tryptophan. Fields, in order: V gene, clone size, D gene, CDR3 length, J gene, CDR3 protein, CDR3 DNA. A D gene is named only where the DNA matches it firmly. Rows may omit the clone size; those that give it use once, few, many or a size class.

V: TRBV15
size: -
D: -
length: 15
J: TRBJ2-3
CDR3: CATSREQGHTDTQYF
DNA: TGTGCCACCAGCAGAGAACAGGGCCACACAGATACGCAGTATTTT

V: TRBV14
size: few
D: -
length: 13
J: TRBJ2-7
CDR3: CASSQGLYNEQYF
DNA: TGTGCCAGCAGCCAAGGACTTTACAATGAGCAGTACTTC

V: TRBV28
size: -
D: -
length: 13
J: TRBJ2-6
CDR3: CASGISGANVLTF
DNA: TGTGCCAGCGGGATTTCTGGGGCCAACGTCCTGACTTTC

V: TRBV20-1
size: few
D: -
length: 13
J: TRBJ2-1
CDR3: CSARGASYNEQFF
DNA: TGCAGTGCTAGAGGGGCTTCCTACAATGAGCAGTTCTTC

V: TRBV7-9
size: many
D: -
length: 13
J: TRBJ2-7
CDR3: CASSADSNYEQYF
DNA: TGTGCCAGCAGCGCGGACAGTAATTACGAGCAGTACTTC

V: TRBV18
size: once
D: -
length: 14
J: TRBJ1-1
CDR3: CASSPSTQNTEAFF
DNA: TGTGCCAGCTCACCCTCGACACAAAACACTGAAGCTTTCTTT

V: TRBV3-1
size: -
D: -
length: 14
J: TRBJ2-1
CDR3: CASSQGGGGHEQFF
DNA: TGTGCCAGCAGCCAAGGAGGAGGAGGGCATGAGCAGTTCTTC

V: TRBV24-1
size: few
D: TRBD1
length: 15
J: TRBJ2-3
CDR3: CATSDKTGATDTQYF
DNA: TGTGCCACCAGTGACAAGACAGGGGCGACAGATACGCAGTATTTT

V: TRBV28
size: once
D: -
length: 14
J: TRBJ1-2
CDR3: CASSTGALSYGYTF
DNA: TGTGCCAGCAGTACGGGGGCGTTAAGCTATGGCTACACCTTC

V: TRBV9
size: many
D: TRBD2
length: 14
J: TRBJ2-7
CDR3: CASSVLAEGYEQYF
DNA: TGTGCCAGCAGCGTACTAGCGGAAGGCTACGAGCAGTACTTC

V: TRBV6-7
size: -
D: TRBD1
length: 15
J: TRBJ1-5
CDR3: CASPQGAHSNQPQHF
DNA: TGTGCCAGCCCCCAGGGGGCTCATAGCAATCAGCCCCAGCATTTT

V: TRBV5-1
size: few
D: TRBD2
length: 16
J: TRBJ2-1
CDR3: CASSGPSGSGNNEQFF
DNA: TGCGCCAGCAGCGGGCCTAGCGGGAGCGGTAACAATGAGCAGTTCTTC

V: TRBV12-3/TRBV12-4
size: many
D: TRBD2
length: 14
J: TRBJ2-5
CDR3: CASKPGLAEETQYF
DNA: TGTGCCAGCAAGCCGGGACTAGCGGAAGAGACCCAGTACTTC

V: TRBV14
size: -
D: -
length: 14
J: TRBJ2-4
CDR3: CASSPGTGGNIQYF
DNA: TGTGCCAGCAGCCCCGGGACTGGAGGAAACATTCAGTACTTC

V: TRBV29-1
size: few
D: -
length: 13
J: TRBJ1-5
CDR3: CSVEERENQPQHF
DNA: TGCAGCGTTGAAGAGCGGGAGAACCAGCCCCAGCATTTT

V: TRBV29-1
size: many
D: TRBD1
length: 17
J: TRBJ2-7
CDR3: CSVGPTRDRTLSYEQYF
DNA: TGCAGCGTCGGGCCAACCAGGGACAGGACCCTCTCCTACGAGCAGTACTTC

V: TRBV5-7
size: few
D: TRBD1
length: 18
J: TRBJ1-5
CDR3: CASSYRNRGDNSNQPQHF
DNA: TGTGCCAGCAGCTACCGGAACAGGGGTGATAATAGCAATCAGCCCCAGCATTTT

V: TRBV20-1
size: -
D: -
length: 15
J: TRBJ2-7
CDR3: CSASSRGGASYEQYF
DNA: TGCAGTGCTAGTAGCCGCGGCGGGGCCTCCTACGAGCAGTACTTC

V: TRBV5-1
size: few
D: -
length: 13
J: TRBJ1-1
CDR3: CASSGQQGTEAFF
DNA: TGCGCCAGCAGCGGACAACAGGGTACGGAAGCTTTCTTT

V: TRBV4-2
size: -
D: TRBD1
length: 18
J: TRBJ2-5
CDR3: CASSHTPSLIDRGNEQYF
DNA: TGTGCCAGCAGCCACACGCCATCCTTAATCGACAGGGGGAATGAGCAGTACTTC

V: TRBV7-2
size: few
D: TRBD2
length: 15
J: TRBJ2-1
CDR3: CASSLRVAGANEQFF
DNA: TGTGCCAGCAGCTTAAGGGTAGCGGGGGCTAATGAGCAGTTCTTC

V: TRBV28
size: -
D: -
length: 14
J: TRBJ2-5
CDR3: CASSLSGIGGTQYF
DNA: TGTGCCAGCAGTTTGTCAGGGATCGGGGGGACCCAGTACTTC

V: TRBV7-6
size: -
D: -
length: 13
J: TRBJ2-7
CDR3: CASSPRRGNEQYF
DNA: TGTGCCAGCAGCCCACGCCGAGGGAATGAGCAGTACTTC

V: TRBV20-1
size: -
D: TRBD1
length: 11
J: TRBJ1-2
CDR3: CSARRTGATTF
DNA: TGCAGTGCTAGACGGACAGGGGCCACCACCTTC

V: TRBV29-1
size: many
D: -
length: 12
J: TRBJ2-7
CDR3: CSVEDTSYEQYF
DNA: TGCAGCGTTGAAGACACAAGTTACGAGCAGTACTTC

V: TRBV28
size: -
D: -
length: 13
J: TRBJ2-7
CDR3: CASSLETGHEQYF
DNA: TGTGCCAGCAGTTTAGAGACCGGCCACGAGCAGTACTTC

V: TRBV15
size: -
D: -
length: 15
J: TRBJ2-3
CDR3: CATSTGRRSTDTQYF
DNA: TGTGCCACCAGTACCGGCAGGAGAAGCACAGATACGCAGTATTTT

V: TRBV12-3/TRBV12-4
size: -
D: -
length: 14
J: TRBJ1-2
CDR3: CASSLRRGLYGYTF
DNA: TGTGCCAGCAGTTTACGACGGGGACTCTATGGCTACACCTTC

V: TRBV6-6
size: -
D: -
length: 14
J: TRBJ2-7
CDR3: CASSSPRDFNEQYF
DNA: TGTGCCAGCTCTAGCCCCCGGGACTTCAACGAGCAGTACTTC

V: TRBV20-1
size: -
D: TRBD2
length: 15
J: TRBJ2-3
CDR3: CSARERGRKTDTQYF
DNA: TGCAGTGCTAGAGAGCGCGGGAGGAAAACAGATACGCAGTATTTT

V: TRBV30
size: -
D: -
length: 13
J: TRBJ1-5
CDR3: CAWSVMGNQPQHF
DNA: TGTGCCTGGAGTGTAATGGGCAATCAGCCCCAGCATTTT

V: TRBV29-1
size: once
D: -
length: 14
J: TRBJ2-7
CDR3: CSASIPAVLYEQYF
DNA: TGCAGCGCTTCCATACCTGCCGTCCTCTACGAACAGTACTTC

V: TRBV7-2
size: -
D: -
length: 11
J: TRBJ2-5
CDR3: CASSIRGTQYF
DNA: TGTGCCAGCAGCATTAGGGGGACCCAGTACTTC

V: TRBV6-1
size: few
D: -
length: 15
J: TRBJ2-7
CDR3: CASSDVGFGSYEQYF
DNA: TGTGCCAGCAGTGACGTTGGATTCGGCTCCTACGAGCAGTACTTC

V: TRBV6-1
size: few
D: -
length: 15
J: TRBJ2-7
CDR3: CASSDQGLGSYEQYF
DNA: TGTGCCAGCAGTGACCAGGGGTTAGGATCCTACGAGCAGTACTTC

V: TRBV5-1
size: few
D: TRBD2
length: 15
J: TRBJ2-7
CDR3: CASSFGGGAGYEQYF
DNA: TGCGCCAGCAGCTTCGGCGGGGGGGCAGGATACGAGCAGTACTTC

V: TRBV12-3/TRBV12-4
size: -
D: -
length: 8
J: TRBJ2-1
CDR3: CASNKEFF
DNA: TGTGCCAGCAATAAAGAGTTCTTC

V: TRBV18
size: few
D: TRBD1
length: 13
J: TRBJ2-1
CDR3: CASSPGTENEQFF
DNA: TGTGCCAGCTCACCAGGGACAGAGAATGAGCAGTTCTTC

V: TRBV15
size: -
D: -
length: 14
J: TRBJ1-1
CDR3: CATSRDVGGTEAFF
DNA: TGTGCCACCAGCAGAGATGTAGGAGGGACTGAAGCTTTCTTT

V: TRBV9
size: -
D: TRBD2
length: 16
J: TRBJ2-1
CDR3: CASSAGAGGLYNEQFF
DNA: TGTGCCAGCAGCGCGGGAGCGGGGGGGCTCTACAATGAGCAGTTCTTC

V: TRBV27
size: few
D: TRBD2
length: 17
J: TRBJ2-1
CDR3: CASSSASGESSYNEQFF
DNA: TGTGCCAGCAGTTCCGCTAGCGGGGAGAGCTCCTACAATGAGCAGTTCTTC

V: TRBV4-2
size: -
D: -
length: 16
J: TRBJ2-5
CDR3: CASSQAPETTQETQYF
DNA: TGTGCCAGCAGCCAGGCCCCCGAGACTACACAAGAGACCCAGTACTTC

V: TRBV7-2
size: -
D: TRBD1
length: 16
J: TRBJ1-1
CDR3: CASSPQGAWGGTEAFF
DNA: TGTGCCAGCAGCCCCCAGGGGGCCTGGGGTGGCACTGAAGCTTTCTTT

V: TRBV9
size: -
D: -
length: 16
J: TRBJ2-5
CDR3: CASSVGALDHQETQYF
DNA: TGTGCCAGCAGCGTAGGAGCACTAGACCATCAAGAGACCCAGTACTTC

V: TRBV27
size: once
D: -
length: 14
J: TRBJ1-5
CDR3: CASSKNTNNQPQHF
DNA: TGTGCCAGCAGTAAAAACACAAACAATCAGCCCCAGCATTTT